This T cell receptor beta chain was sequenced in a study of T cell repertoires in cytomegalovirus infection (dated by TCRdb to 2018 to 2020). In terms of the full investigation: The HLA type of each donor mattered for the analysis, because public TCR beta signatures pointed to carriage of CMV infection along with the matching HLA type. Results and caveats for the whole study, not just this receptor: In both this cohort and an independent cohort of several hundred donors, the cumulative frequency of public TCR beta family members distinguished carriers of CMV infection plus the relevant HLA type. The ex vivo response was dominated by HLA-C-restricted CMV-specific TCR beta clonotypes, which also provided the single most frequent clonotype in two of eight donors.

Data came from an Illumina HiSeq 1500. TCRdb reworked the public reads: Q25 trimming with fastp, MiXCR clone assembly, productive beta chains retained. Rows with a matching CDR3 protein are joined into one entry that keeps the most common DNA and genes. This sample gives around 530,000 distinct CDR3 sequences in total; more than 15% of them show up just once. Under 30% of the sample is held by the ten biggest clonotypes. This clonotype was seen repeatedly, ten times or more. Its recognized antigen is unknown. Base qualities are not at hand, and no much larger clone is one base apart. The CDR3 contains 14 residues, cysteine and phenylalanine counted. This entry keeps only the CDR3 DNA: 42 bases, framed from base 1. V and J are truncated by 5 bases and 3 bases respectively, leaving an intervening sequence of 14 bases.

This clonotype originated in a human donor in good health (CMV status not recorded). Some clones in this sample may be carry-over from other donors' samples. What was sequenced was CD8+ T cells from PBMCs. The chain couples TRBV12-3 or TRBV12-4 to TRBJ2-7; no D gene is confidently identified. The DNA is as follows: TGTGCCAGCAGTCCGGTTCCAGTCGACTACGAGCAGTACTTC. Its amino acids are CASSPVPVDYEQYF.